The rows below give T cell receptor beta chains drawn from one sample of a study of CD8 T cells in ankylosing spondylitis. TCRdb re-called the 5' RACE reads through MiXCR, storing one row per CDR3 protein. Counted here are tens of thousands of distinct CDR3 sequences, approximately 3.6% occurring once; the ten biggest clones make up 3% to 4%. The sequenced sample consisted of blood, either unsorted or a sorted T cell fraction (not recorded which). These receptor sequences come from a female donor with ankylosing spondylitis or in good health (not recorded which). The CDR3 runs from the conserved cysteine through the conserved F or W. The D gene is left open where the match is weak. Clone size is not always given. Where it is, it says once, few, many or a class for expanded clones.

TGTGCCAGCAGCGCTGATGAGGGGTACGAGCAGTACTTC | CASSADEGYEQYF | - | TRBJ2-7 | TRBV9 | many
TGTGCCAGCAGCGTAGAAGGAGACACTGAAGCTTTCTTT | CASSVEGDTEAFF | - | TRBJ1-1 | TRBV9 | many
TGTGCCAGCAGCGTTACAGGGGCCCAGGATTCACCCCTCCACTTT | CASSVTGAQDSPLHF | TRBD1 | TRBJ1-6 | TRBV9 | many
TGTGCCAGCAGCGCCGACCAGGGTACCGGGGAGCTGTTTTTT | CASSADQGTGELFF | - | TRBJ2-2 | TRBV9 | many
TGTGCCAGCAGCCCACTGGAGGCGGGGGTGAACACCGGGGAGCTGTTTTTT | CASSPLEAGVNTGELFF | TRBD2 | TRBJ2-2 | TRBV9 | few
TGTGCCAGCAGCCCCCGTCTAAACACCGGGGAGCTGTTTTTT | CASSPRLNTGELFF | - | TRBJ2-2 | TRBV9 | many
TGTGCCAGCAGTGCCCTGGAGGAACCCTACAATGAGCAGTTCTTC | CASSALEEPYNEQFF | - | TRBJ2-1 | TRBV9 | many
TGTGCCAGCACTTCAGGGGCAGATACGCAGTATTTT | CASTSGADTQYF | - | TRBJ2-3 | TRBV9 | few
TGTGCCAGCAGCGCCACCGTGGGGCGGGGGGCGACTAGCACAGATACGCAGTATTTT | CASSATVGRGATSTDTQYF | TRBD2 | TRBJ2-3 | TRBV9 | many
TGTGCCAGCAGCCCTCGGGACAGGAGCTCCTACGAGCAGTACTTC | CASSPRDRSSYEQYF | TRBD1 | TRBJ2-7 | TRBV9 | many
TGTGCCAGCAGCGTAGAACCTAACACTGAAGCTTTCTTT | CASSVEPNTEAFF | - | TRBJ1-1 | TRBV9 | medium-sized
TGTGCCAGCAGCGTAGTTCCGGGCCAAAACACTGAAGCTTTCTTT | CASSVVPGQNTEAFF | - | TRBJ1-1 | TRBV9 | -
TGTGCCAGCAGCGATAGACCGGGACTAGCGGGTTCGAGCTCCCACAATGAGCAGTTCTTC | CASSDRPGLAGSSSHNEQFF | TRBD2 | TRBJ2-1 | TRBV9 | -
TGTGCCAGCAGCTCCCGGACAGGGATCTTAGAGACCCAGTACTTC | CASSSRTGILETQYF | TRBD1 | TRBJ2-5 | TRBV9 | many
TGTGCCAGCAGCGTACTTTCCGGACAGGCAAATGAAAAACTGTTTTTT | CASSVLSGQANEKLFF | TRBD1 | TRBJ1-4 | TRBV9 | many
TGTGCCAGCAGCGGACAGGGGACAGGGGACTCTGGGGCCAACGTCCTGACTTTC | CASSGQGTGDSGANVLTF | TRBD1 | TRBJ2-6 | TRBV9 | many
TGTGCCAGCAGCGCCGGGACTAGCGGGGGGGCTGAGCAGTTCTTC | CASSAGTSGGAEQFF | TRBD2 | TRBJ2-1 | TRBV9 | many
TGTGCCAGCAGCTGGGACAGGGGCACAGATACGCAGTATTTT | CASSWDRGTDTQYF | TRBD1 | TRBJ2-3 | TRBV9 | many
TGTGCCAGCAGCGTAGGGGGATCGAGTGGCCGGGATACGCAGTATTTT | CASSVGGSSGRDTQYF | - | TRBJ2-3 | TRBV9 | many
TGTGCCACCAGCGTAGAGGCAGGTGAAGAGACCCAGTACTTC | CATSVEAGEETQYF | - | TRBJ2-5 | TRBV9 | -
TGTGCCAGCAGCGGCGTAGGACTCGGGACTAGCGGGGGGGCAGGTGAGCAGTTCTTC | CASSGVGLGTSGGAGEQFF | TRBD2 | TRBJ2-1 | TRBV9 | many
TGTGCCAGCAGCGTAGAAGGGGGTAATGGTTCACCCCTCCACTTT | CASSVEGGNGSPLHF | - | TRBJ1-6 | TRBV9 | many
TGTGCCAGCAGCCCAAAGACTACCTACACAGATACGCAGTATTTT | CASSPKTTYTDTQYF | - | TRBJ2-3 | TRBV9 | many
TGTGCCAGCAGCGTAGGGTCAAGCGGGGGGGCTGGGGTGGGAGAGACCCAGTACTTC | CASSVGSSGGAGVGETQYF | TRBD2 | TRBJ2-5 | TRBV9 | many
TGTGCCAGCAGCGTAGCCCCCGGGGAGTTGGCTTTCTTT | CASSVAPGELAFF | - | TRBJ1-1 | TRBV9 | many
TGTGCCAGCAGCCCCTGGGGCAGGACCAACTATGGCTACACCTTC | CASSPWGRTNYGYTF | - | TRBJ1-2 | TRBV9 | many
TGTGCCAGCAGCGTAGTAGGGGAAGAGGAGACTGGCTACACCTTC | CASSVVGEEETGYTF | - | TRBJ1-2 | TRBV9 | many
TGTGCCAGCAGCGCTGATACCGGGACAAAAGCTTTCTTT | CASSADTGTKAFF | - | TRBJ1-1 | TRBV9 | many
TGTGCCAGCAGCGTACAGCAGGGACACACCGGGGAGCTGTTTTTT | CASSVQQGHTGELFF | - | TRBJ2-2 | TRBV9 | many
TGTGCTCCGGACTTGTGTTACTACGAGCAGTACTTC | CAPDLCYYEQYF | - | TRBJ2-7 | TRBV21-1 | -
TGTGCCAGCAGCGCCAGGGGAAGCAAAGCGGAGACCCAGTACTTC | CASSARGSKAETQYF | - | TRBJ2-5 | TRBV9 | many
TGTGCCAGCAGCGTAGTCGGGGAAAATTCACCCCTCCACTTT | CASSVVGENSPLHF | - | TRBJ1-6 | TRBV9 | many
TGTGCCAGCAGCGGGCGCATGGACAATGAGCAGTTCTTC | CASSGRMDNEQFF | - | TRBJ2-1 | TRBV9 | many
TGTGCCAGCAGCGTAGCCGCAGGGGGCGGAGTGGGTGGCTACACCTTC | CASSVAAGGGVGGYTF | TRBD1 | TRBJ1-2 | TRBV9 | -
TGTGCCAGCAGCGCTTCTGGAGCCAAAAACATTCAGTACTTC | CASSASGAKNIQYF | - | TRBJ2-4 | TRBV9 | many
TGTGCCAGCACCATAAACAGGGGGGACACTTATGAGCAGCTCTTC | CASTINRGDTYEQLF | TRBD1 | TRBJ2-1 | TRBV9 | once
TGTGCCAGCAGCGTTAGGCCAGAAAGGGCCGGGGAGCTGTTTTTT | CASSVRPERAGELFF | - | TRBJ2-2 | TRBV9 | many
TGTGCCAGCAGCGTAGGAGGGCTACAAGAGACCCAGTACTTC | CASSVGGLQETQYF | - | TRBJ2-5 | TRBV9 | medium-sized